The 4 T cell receptor beta chains reported below all come from one sample, sequenced in a study of blood T cell repertoires in COVID-19. Profiled with immunoSEQ multiplex PCR; TCRdb holds only in-frame clones, not every one. The sample lists about 120,000 clones, 85% seen once, with roughly 27% in the top ten. The sequenced material came from peripheral blood. The origin of the receptors is a woman older than 75 with acute or convalescent COVID-19.

The V and J genes are TRBV5-1 and TRBJ1-1; the match to TRBD1 covers 7 bases. CDR1 is SGHRS and CDR2 is YFSETQ in the germline V gene. Trimming took 1 base from V and 5 from J; bases not matched to a gene: 17. CDR3 length equals 18 residues. CDR3 amino acids: CASSLLTGSPTVGTEAFF. The CDR3 DNA reads as TGCGCCAGCAGCTTGTTGACAGGGTCCCCTACGGTAGGTACTGAAGCTTTCTTT.

This clone appeared a single time. The J gene is TRBJ2-2, the V gene TRBV15, with no clear D. Germline V gene sequence: CDR1 LNHNV, CDR2 YYDKDF (reference sequence). The V end was cut by 5 bases, the J end by 2 bases, with 9 bases between. This CDR3 has 14 residues. CDR3 DNA sequence: TGTGCCACCAGCGTAAACAGAAACACCGGGGAGCTGTTTTTT. Translated: CATSVNRNTGELFF.

This clone showed up just a few times. This chain connects TRBV3-1 (or the pseudogene TRBV3-2) to TRBJ2-7, with 7 bases lining up with TRBD1. CDR3 length: 13 residues. Germline V CDR1 and CDR2: LGHDT, YNNKEL (reference sequence). The CDR3 DNA reads as TGTGCCAGCAGTCAAGGAACAGGGGATCCCCAGTACGTC. Protein: CASSQGTGDPQYV.

The chain links TRBV18 to TRBJ1-2; D not resolved. V was trimmed by 3 bases and J by 2 bases, leaving 10 bases between them. The CDR3 runs 14 residues. From germline, CDR1 is KGHSH and CDR2 LQKENI. CDR3 in amino acids: CASSPQAVNYGYTF. CDR3 nucleotides: TGTGCCAGCTCACCTCAGGCCGTCAACTATGGCTACACCTTC.